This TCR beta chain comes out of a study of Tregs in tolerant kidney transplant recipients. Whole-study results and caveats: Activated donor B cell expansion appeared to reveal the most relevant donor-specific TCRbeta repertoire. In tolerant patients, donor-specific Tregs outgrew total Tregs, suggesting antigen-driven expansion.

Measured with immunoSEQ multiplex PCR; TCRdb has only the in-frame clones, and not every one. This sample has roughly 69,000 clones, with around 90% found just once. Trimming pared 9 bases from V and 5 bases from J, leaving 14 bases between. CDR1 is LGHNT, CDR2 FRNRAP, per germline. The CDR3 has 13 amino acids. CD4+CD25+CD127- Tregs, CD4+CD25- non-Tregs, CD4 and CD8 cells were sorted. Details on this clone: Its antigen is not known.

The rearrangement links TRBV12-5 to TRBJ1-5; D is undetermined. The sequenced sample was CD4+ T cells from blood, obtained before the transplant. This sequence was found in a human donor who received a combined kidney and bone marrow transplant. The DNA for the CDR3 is TGTGCTAGCGCCCCCAACGGGGATCAGCCCCAGCATTTT. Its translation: CASAPNGDQPQHF. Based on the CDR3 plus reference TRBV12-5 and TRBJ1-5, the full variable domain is DARVTQTPRHKVTEMGQEVTMRCQPILGHNTVFWYRQTMMQGLELLAYFRNRAPLDDSGMPKDRFSAEMPDATLATLKIQPSEPRDSAVYFCASAPNGDQPQHFGDGTRLSIL.